Sequencing of this T cell receptor (beta chain) was carried out in a study of blood T cell repertoires in COVID-19. Whole-study context: The United States, Italy and Spain supplied acute and convalescent COVID-19 samples.

Original processing methods: Estimation of nucleated cell counts was performed using reference gene primer amplification. Measured with immunoSEQ multiplex PCR; TCRdb has only the in-frame clones, and not every one. The V and J calls and the clone size are those of that table, but D and trimming were determined from the DNA. Of around 150,000 clones in the sample, about four fifths were seen once. The sequence came from a woman of 80 years or more with acute or convalescent COVID-19. The sequenced sample consisted of peripheral blood.

CDR3 in DNA: TGTGCCAGCTCACCTGACCAGAACACCCCAGGAGCTTTCTTT. Its translation: CASSPDQNTPGAFF. V gene TRBV18 combines with J gene TRBJ1-1; D not resolved. Germline lookup yields CDR1 KGHSH and CDR2 LQKENI. The CDR3 is made up of 14 amino acids. V was trimmed by 3 bases and J by 10 bases, leaving 18 bases between them.